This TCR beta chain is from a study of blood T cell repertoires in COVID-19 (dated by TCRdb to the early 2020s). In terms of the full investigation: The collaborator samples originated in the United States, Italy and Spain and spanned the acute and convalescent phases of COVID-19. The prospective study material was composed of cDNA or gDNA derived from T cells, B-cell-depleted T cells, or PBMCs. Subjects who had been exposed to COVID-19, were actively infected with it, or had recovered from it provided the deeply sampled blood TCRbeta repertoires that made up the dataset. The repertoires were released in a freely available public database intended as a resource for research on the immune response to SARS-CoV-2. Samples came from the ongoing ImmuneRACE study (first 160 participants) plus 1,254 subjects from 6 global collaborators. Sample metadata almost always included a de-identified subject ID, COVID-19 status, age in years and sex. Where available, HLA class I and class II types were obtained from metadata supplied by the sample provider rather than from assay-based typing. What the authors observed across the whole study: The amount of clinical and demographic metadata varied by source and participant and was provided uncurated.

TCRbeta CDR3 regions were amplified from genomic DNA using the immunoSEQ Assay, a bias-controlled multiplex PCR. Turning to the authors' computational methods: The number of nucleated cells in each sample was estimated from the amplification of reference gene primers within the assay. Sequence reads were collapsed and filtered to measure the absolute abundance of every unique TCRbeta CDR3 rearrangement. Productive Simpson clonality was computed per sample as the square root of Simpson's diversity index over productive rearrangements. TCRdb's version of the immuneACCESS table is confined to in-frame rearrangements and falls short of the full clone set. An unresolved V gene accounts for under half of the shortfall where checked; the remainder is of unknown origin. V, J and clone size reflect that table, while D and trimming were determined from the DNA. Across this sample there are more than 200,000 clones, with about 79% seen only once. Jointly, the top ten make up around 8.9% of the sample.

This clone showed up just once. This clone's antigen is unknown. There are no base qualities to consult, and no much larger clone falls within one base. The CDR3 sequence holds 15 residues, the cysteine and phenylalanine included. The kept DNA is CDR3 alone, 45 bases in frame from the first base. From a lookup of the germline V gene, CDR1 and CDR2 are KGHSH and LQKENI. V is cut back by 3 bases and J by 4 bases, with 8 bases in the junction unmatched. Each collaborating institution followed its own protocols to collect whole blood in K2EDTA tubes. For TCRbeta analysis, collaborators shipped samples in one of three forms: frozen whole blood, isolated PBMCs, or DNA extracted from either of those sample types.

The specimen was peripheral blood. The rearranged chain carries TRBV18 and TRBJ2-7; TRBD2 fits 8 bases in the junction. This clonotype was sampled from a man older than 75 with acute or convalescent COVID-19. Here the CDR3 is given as CASSPGGSGVYEQYF. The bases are TGTGCCAGCTCACCCGGGGGTAGCGGGGTATACGAGCAGTACTTC.